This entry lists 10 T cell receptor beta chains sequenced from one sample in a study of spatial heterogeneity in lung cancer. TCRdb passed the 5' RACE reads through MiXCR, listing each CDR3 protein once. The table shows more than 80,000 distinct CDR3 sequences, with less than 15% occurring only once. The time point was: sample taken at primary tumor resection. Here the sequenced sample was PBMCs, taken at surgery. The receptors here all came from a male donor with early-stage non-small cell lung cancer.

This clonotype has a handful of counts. DNA of the CDR3: TGTGCCAGCAGTCCCAATCAAGAGACCCAGTACTTC. Its protein is CASSPNQETQYF. The rearrangement uses TRBV6-6 and TRBJ2-5; D is ambiguous. Trimming cost V 5 bases and J 2 bases, with 6 bases left between them. The V gene's germline CDR1 is MNHNY and CDR2 SVGAGI (reference sequence). The CDR3 spans 12 residues.

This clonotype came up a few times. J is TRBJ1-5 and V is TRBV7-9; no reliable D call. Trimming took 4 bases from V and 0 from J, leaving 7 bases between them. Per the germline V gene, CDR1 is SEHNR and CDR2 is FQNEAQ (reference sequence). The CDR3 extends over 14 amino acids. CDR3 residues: CASSYGPSNQPQHF. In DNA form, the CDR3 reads TGTGCCAGCAGCTACGGGCCTAGCAATCAGCCCCAGCATTTT.

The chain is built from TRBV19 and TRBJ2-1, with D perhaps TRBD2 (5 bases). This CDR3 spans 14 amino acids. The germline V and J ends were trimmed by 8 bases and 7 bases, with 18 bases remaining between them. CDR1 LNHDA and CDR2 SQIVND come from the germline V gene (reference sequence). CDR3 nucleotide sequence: TGTGCCAGTGGAACCAGATCGGAGGTGAATGAGCAGTTCTTC. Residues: CASGTRSEVNEQFF.

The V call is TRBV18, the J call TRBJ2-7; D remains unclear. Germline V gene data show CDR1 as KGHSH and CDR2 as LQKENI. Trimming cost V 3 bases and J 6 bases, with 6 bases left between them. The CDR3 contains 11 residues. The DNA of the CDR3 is TGTGCCAGCTCACCGGGGTCCGAGCAGTACTTC. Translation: CASSPGSEQYF.

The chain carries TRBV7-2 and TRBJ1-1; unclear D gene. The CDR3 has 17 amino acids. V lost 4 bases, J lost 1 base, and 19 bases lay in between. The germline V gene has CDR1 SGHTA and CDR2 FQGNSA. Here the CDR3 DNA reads TGTGCCAGCAGCTCCCCCCCCCGCGTTCGGTGGAACACTGAAGCTTTCTTT. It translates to CASSSPPRVRWNTEAFF.

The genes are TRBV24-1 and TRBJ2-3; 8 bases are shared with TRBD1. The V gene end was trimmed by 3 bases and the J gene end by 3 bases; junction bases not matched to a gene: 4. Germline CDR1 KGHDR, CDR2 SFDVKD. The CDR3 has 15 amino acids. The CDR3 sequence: CATSDPGGRTDTQYF. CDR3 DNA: TGTGCCACCAGTGATCCAGGGGGCCGTACAGATACGCAGTATTTT.

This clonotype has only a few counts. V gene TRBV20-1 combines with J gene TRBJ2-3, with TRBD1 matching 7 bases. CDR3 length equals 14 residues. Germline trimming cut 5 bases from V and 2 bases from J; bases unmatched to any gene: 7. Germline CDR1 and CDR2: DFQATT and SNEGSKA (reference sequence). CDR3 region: CSAGATGTTDTQYF. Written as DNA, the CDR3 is TGCAGTGCTGGAGCGACAGGGACCACAGATACGCAGTATTTT.

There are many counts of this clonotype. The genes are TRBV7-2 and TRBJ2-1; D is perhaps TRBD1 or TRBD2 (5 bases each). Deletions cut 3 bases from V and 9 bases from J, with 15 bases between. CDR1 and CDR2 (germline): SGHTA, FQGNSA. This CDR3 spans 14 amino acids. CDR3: CASSFWDPAREQFF. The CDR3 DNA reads TGTGCCAGCAGCTTCTGGGACCCAGCGCGTGAGCAGTTCTTC. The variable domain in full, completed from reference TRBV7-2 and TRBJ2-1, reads GAGVSQSPSNKVTEKGKDVELRCDPISGHTALYWYRQSLGQGLEFLIYFQGNSAPDKSGLPSDRFSAERTGGSVSTLTIQRTQQEDSAVYLCASSFWDPAREQFFGPGTRLTVL.

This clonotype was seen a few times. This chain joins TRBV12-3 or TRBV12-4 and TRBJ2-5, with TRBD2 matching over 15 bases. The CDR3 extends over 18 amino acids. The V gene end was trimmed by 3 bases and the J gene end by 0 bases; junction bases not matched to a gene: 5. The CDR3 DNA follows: TGTGCCAGCAGTTTTAGGACTAGCGGGAGGGCGGACCAAGAGACCCAGTACTTC. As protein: CASSFRTSGRADQETQYF.

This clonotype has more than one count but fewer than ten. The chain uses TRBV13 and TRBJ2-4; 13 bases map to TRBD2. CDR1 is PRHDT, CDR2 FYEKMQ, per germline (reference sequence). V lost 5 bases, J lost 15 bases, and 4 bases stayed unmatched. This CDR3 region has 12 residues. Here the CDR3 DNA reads TGTGCCAGCAGCGCGGGACTAGCGGGACCGTACTTC. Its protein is CASSAGLAGPYF.